One and the same sample provided the 23 T cell receptor beta chains below, sequenced in a study of early T cells in non-severe SARS-CoV-2 infection. TCRdb analysed the 5' RACE reads with MiXCR anew, one entry per CDR3 protein. The data contain tens of thousands of distinct CDR3 sequences, roughly a tenth of them singletons. Sequences were derived from whole blood, sampled at baseline. The origin of the receptors is an adult who was a healthcare worker with PCR-confirmed SARS-CoV-2 infection or an uninfected control (not recorded which).

V gene TRBV5-1 combines with J gene TRBJ2-7; D gene unclear. The V gene's germline CDR1 is SGHRS and CDR2 YFSETQ. This CDR3 comprises 16 residues. The V end was cut by 0 bases, the J end by 4 bases, with 17 bases between. The CDR3 region is CASSLEPGSLSYEQYF. CDR3 sequence (DNA): TGCGCCAGCAGCTTGGAACCTGGCAGCTTATCATACGAGCAGTACTTC.

This clonotype has a handful of counts. The chain joins TRBV11-2 to TRBJ1-1; D unclear. The V gene's germline CDR1 is SGHAT and CDR2 FQNNGV. Trimming removed 2 bases from V and 0 bases from J, with 7 bases in between. This CDR3 region has 14 residues. CDR3 sequence: CASSLTAMNTEAFF. CDR3 in DNA: TGTGCCAGCAGCTTAACCGCTATGAACACTGAAGCTTTCTTT.

This clonotype was detected many times. This chain connects TRBV7-6 to TRBJ1-1, with TRBD1 identical over 8 bases. Looked up from germline, CDR1 is SGHVS and CDR2 is FNYEAQ. CDR3 length: 15 residues. V lost 4 bases and J lost 1; bases outside the gene matches: 5. CDR3 sequence (DNA): TGTGCCAGCAGCTATTCAGGGGGCGCGAACACTGAAGCTTTCTTT. Translating gives CASSYSGGANTEAFF.

The rearrangement joins TRBV2 to TRBJ2-3, with 13 bases identical to TRBD2. V lost 9 bases and J lost 2; bases outside the gene matches: 5. Germline CDR1 SNHLY, CDR2 FYNNEI. The CDR3 extends over 15 amino acids. This chain's CDR3 is CARTGTSGTTDTQYF. Here the CDR3 DNA reads TGTGCCAGGACCGGGACTAGCGGGACCACAGATACGCAGTATTTT.

This clonotype appeared once. The gene calls are TRBV7-2 and TRBJ1-5; TRBD1 matches 7 bases. The CDR3 is made up of 14 amino acids. The V gene end was trimmed by 6 bases and the J gene end by 8 bases; junction bases not matched to a gene: 10. Per the germline V gene, CDR1 is SGHTA and CDR2 is FQGNSA. The CDR3 loop reads CASSPDQGEKPQHF. CDR3 sequence (DNA): TGTGCCAGCAGTCCGGACCAGGGGGAAAAGCCCCAGCATTTT.

This clonotype has at least ten counts. CDR3 sequence reads: CSVGSQGEAFF. Here the CDR3 DNA reads TGCAGCGTTGGATCCCAGGGTGAAGCTTTCTTT. The chain recombines TRBV29-1 with TRBJ1-1, with a tentative D call TRBD1 (5 bases). Germline CDR1 and CDR2: SQVTM and ANQGSEA. The length of the CDR3 is 11 residues. Trimming removed 4 bases from V and 7 bases from J, with 10 bases in between.

This clonotype was seen at least ten times. The J gene is TRBJ2-4, the V gene TRBV7-2, with a possible D match to TRBD2 (6 bases). Germline lookup yields CDR1 SGHTA and CDR2 FQGNSA. CDR3 length equals 15 residues. The V end was cut by 1 base, the J end by 6 bases, with 13 bases between. The CDR3 region is CASSLGVGTGNIQYF. The CDR3 nucleotides are TGTGCCAGCAGCTTAGGGGTTGGGACTGGAAACATTCAGTACTTC.

This clonotype was recorded many times. The chain uses TRBV18 and TRBJ1-5; D is ambiguous. From germline, CDR1 is KGHSH and CDR2 LQKENI. V was trimmed by 3 bases and J by 4 bases, leaving 7 bases between them. This CDR3 has 13 residues. CDR3 loop: CASSPDRNQPQHF. CDR3 nucleotide sequence: TGTGCCAGCTCACCGGACCGGAATCAGCCCCAGCATTTT.

This clonotype came up many times. This rearrangement joins TRBV7-2 to TRBJ1-1; TRBD1 agrees at 7 bases. Germline CDR1 SGHTA, CDR2 FQGNSA. J was trimmed by 1 base and V by 5 bases; bases with no gene match: 7. This CDR3 comprises 15 residues. Written as DNA, the CDR3 is TGTGCCAGCAGCCCCAGGGGGGTGAGGAACACTGAAGCTTTCTTT. Translated, it gives CASSPRGVRNTEAFF.

This clonotype was recorded at least ten times. CDR3: CSAGQGPVNYGYTF. The CDR3 coding sequence is TGCAGTGCCGGACAGGGCCCAGTTAACTATGGCTACACCTTC. The chain links TRBV20-1 to TRBJ1-2, with 8 positions matching TRBD1. The V gene's germline CDR1 is DFQATT and CDR2 SNEGSKA (reference sequence). This CDR3 is built from 14 residues. With 6 bases clipped from V and 1 base from J, the junction kept 7 bases outside the gene matches.

This clonotype has a count of ten or more. This chain links TRBV19 with TRBJ2-3, with TRBD2 matching over 9 bases. The CDR3 loop spans 18 amino acids. The J segment lost 1 base and the V segment lost 3 bases, leaving 11 bases of the junction unmatched. CDR1 and CDR2 (germline): LNHDA, SQIVND (reference sequence). The DNA of the CDR3 is TGTGCCAGTAGTATCAGGTCTAGCGGGACGCCGGGCACAGATACGCAGTATTTT. Translated, it gives CASSIRSSGTPGTDTQYF.

This clonotype was counted at least ten times. The chain uses TRBV5-5 and TRBJ1-1; no clear D. From germline, CDR1 is SGHKS and CDR2 YYEKEE (reference sequence). V lost 0 bases and J lost 10, with 22 bases in between. The CDR3 extends over 16 amino acids. The CDR3 DNA sequence: TGTGCCAGCAGCTTGGGTGTCGGATCGACATCACTGACAGCTTTCTTT. Amino acid sequence: CASSLGVGSTSLTAFF.

There are many counts of this clonotype. V is TRBV7-2 and J is TRBJ2-2; D is unresolved. The CDR3 has 14 residues. Trimming removed 5 bases at V and 4 bases at J, with 11 bases between. Germline values: CDR1 SGHTA, CDR2 FQGNSA. CDR3 nucleotide sequence: TGTGCCAGCAGCCCCCCATATTCCACCGGGGAGCTGTTTTTT. Protein product: CASSPPYSTGELFF.

In this sample, this clonotype turned up many times. This rearrangement joins TRBV15 to TRBJ1-1, with D unresolved. The V end lost 0 bases, the J end lost 1 base, and 9 bases lay between the germline ends. The CDR3 sequence is 15 residues long. Germline CDR1 LNHNV, CDR2 YYDKDF (reference sequence). DNA of the CDR3: TGTGCCACCAGCAGAGATCCAGCAGCGAACACTGAAGCTTTCTTT. Encoded protein: CATSRDPAANTEAFF.

This clonotype was recorded many times. The chain combines TRBV7-2 with TRBJ2-3; a weak D match, TRBD2 (5 bases). Trimming stripped 1 base from V and 5 bases from J, with 7 bases between. The CDR3 has 13 residues. From germline, CDR1 is SGHTA and CDR2 FQGNSA. The CDR3 here is CASSLGRGDTQYF. CDR3 bases: TGTGCCAGCAGCTTAGGCCGGGGAGATACGCAGTATTTT.

The chain joins TRBV9 to TRBJ2-5; D possibly corresponds to TRBD1 (6 bases). The germline gives CDR1 SGDLS, CDR2 YYNGEE. Trimming pared 0 bases from V and 4 bases from J, leaving 10 bases between. The CDR3 sequence is 14 residues long. CDR3 coding DNA: TGTGCCAGCAGCGTAGGCAGGGGCGCAGAGACCCAGTACTTC. Translated, it gives CASSVGRGAETQYF.

This clonotype was seen repeatedly, ten times or more. The gene calls are TRBV3-1 and TRBJ1-6; tentative D call: TRBD1 (5 bases). CDR1 and CDR2 (germline): LGHDT, YNNKEL (reference sequence). The CDR3 totals 15 residues. The germline V and J ends were trimmed by 1 base and 5 bases, with 9 bases remaining between them. In DNA, the CDR3 is TGTGCCAGCAGCCAAGGGCGGGGGAATAATTCACCCCTCCACTTT. Amino acid sequence: CASSQGRGNNSPLHF.

This clonotype was seen repeatedly, ten times or more. The chain has TRBV30 and TRBJ2-7, with D hard to call. V dropped 1 base and J dropped 3 bases, with 13 bases sitting between them. CDR1 GTSNPN and CDR2 SVGIG come from the germline V gene (reference sequence). The CDR3 length is 14 residues. CDR3 region: CAWSEPGRLYEQYF. The CDR3 DNA reads TGTGCCTGGAGTGAGCCCGGCCGGCTCTACGAGCAGTACTTC.

This chain uses TRBV2 with TRBJ1-1; D not resolved. Germline-derived CDR1 and CDR2 are SNHLY and FYNNEI. The ends were cut back, 9 bases at V and 6 bases at J, with 11 bases in the middle. The CDR3 is 11 residues long. CDR3 sequence reads: CARTGESEAFF. The DNA of the CDR3 is TGTGCCAGGACCGGGGAGTCTGAAGCTTTCTTT.

This clonotype appeared a few times. The chain joins TRBV10-2 to TRBJ2-3, with a tentative D call TRBD1 (5 bases). Trimming stripped 11 bases from V and 5 bases from J, with 11 bases between. This CDR3 has 11 residues. Germline CDR1 and CDR2: WSHSY and SAAADI. Here the CDR3 reads CASTQGDTQYF. The DNA for the CDR3 is TGCGCCTCCACTCAGGGAGATACGCAGTATTTT.

This clonotype occurred a few times. The V call is TRBV7-3, the J call TRBJ2-1; TRBD2 matches 12 bases. The J segment lost 7 bases and the V segment lost 5 bases, leaving 12 bases of the junction unmatched. The CDR3 contains 17 residues. CDR1 and CDR2 from the germline V gene are SGHTA and FQGTGA. CDR3 DNA: TGTGCCAGCAGCCCAATGGGAGGGACTAGCGGGCCTAATGAGCAGTTCTTC. Its translation is CASSPMGGTSGPNEQFF.

This clonotype was counted a few times. The V call is TRBV20-1, the J call TRBJ2-7; D is possibly TRBD2 (5 bases). The CDR3 is 11 residues long. V lost 3 bases, J lost 6 bases, and 9 bases lay in between. Germline lookup yields CDR1 DFQATT and CDR2 SNEGSKA (reference sequence). CDR3 sequence (DNA): TGCAGTGCTAGCGGGGTTTCCGAGCAGTACTTC. This encodes CSASGVSEQYF.

This clonotype was picked up many times. The gene calls are TRBV5-1 and TRBJ1-1; no firm D call. Deletions cut 0 bases from V and 6 bases from J, with 12 bases between. This CDR3 has 14 amino acids. Germline CDR1 SGHRS, CDR2 YFSETQ. In nucleotides, the CDR3 is TGCGCCAGCAGCTTGGTCCTTCAGGCCTCTGAAGCTTTCTTT. This sequence encodes CASSLVLQASEAFF.